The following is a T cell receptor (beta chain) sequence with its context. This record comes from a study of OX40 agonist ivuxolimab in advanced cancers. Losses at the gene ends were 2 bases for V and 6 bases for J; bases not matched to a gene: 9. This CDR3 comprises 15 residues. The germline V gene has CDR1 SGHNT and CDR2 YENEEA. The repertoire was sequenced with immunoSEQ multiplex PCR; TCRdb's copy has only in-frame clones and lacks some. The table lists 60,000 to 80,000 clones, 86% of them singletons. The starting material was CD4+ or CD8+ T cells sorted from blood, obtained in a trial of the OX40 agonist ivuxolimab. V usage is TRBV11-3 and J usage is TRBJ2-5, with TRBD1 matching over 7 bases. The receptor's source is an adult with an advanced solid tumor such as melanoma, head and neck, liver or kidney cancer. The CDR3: CASSLLTGVEQTQYF. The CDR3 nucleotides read TGTGCCAGCAGCTTATTAACAGGGGTGGAACAGACCCAGTACTTC.